A selection of T cell receptor beta chains follows, all from one sample in a study of a mutant IDH1 vaccine in newly diagnosed glioma. These receptors have no known antigen. Here immunoSEQ multiplex PCR was the method, and the copy in TCRdb shows in-frame clones only, minus some. The sample yields approximately 66,000 clones, 84% seen once. The input for sequencing was PBMCs, taken from a glioma patient whose treatment included an IDH1 peptide vaccine. The receptors shown here come from a man between 18 and 29 years old with glioma. The CDR3 runs from the conserved cysteine through the conserved F or W.

j_gene,len,v_gene,CDR3aa
TRBJ2-1,16,TRBV7-9,CASSPTKGGPYNEQFF
TRBJ1-1,14,TRBV6-5,CASSKRGGYTEAFF
TRBJ1-1,14,TRBV4-2,CASSQLRLDTEAFF
TRBJ2-1,16,TRBV6-6,CASSYFGLAGDNEQFF
TRBJ2-7,12,TRBV19,CASSIGAHEQYF
TRBJ1-1,12,TRBV2,CADQEVNTEAFF
TRBJ2-7,16,TRBV7-2,CASSPIPGTGKSEQYF
TRBJ2-3,14,TRBV11-1,CASSFQDGTDTQYF
TRBJ1-1,14,TRBV5-3,CARSLGQGEPEAFF
TRBJ2-6,14,TRBV5-4,CASSLGSGANVLTF
TRBJ1-1,18,TRBV4-3,CASSQDRTAYHMNTEAFF
TRBJ2-5,15,TRBV6-5,CASRESTGAGETQYF
TRBJ2-1,17,TRBV4-1,CASSQEDQSTSDYEQFF
TRBJ2-6,15,TRBV7-2,CASNQIGLGANVLTF
TRBJ1-1,13,TRBV5-6,CASSQQGRTEAFF
TRBJ2-1,11,TRBV7-2,CASSSFNEQFF
TRBJ1-3,16,TRBV5-6,CASSLGWRTAGNTIYF
TRBJ2-7,14,TRBV30,CAWGRVGDSYEQYF
TRBJ2-1,17,TRBV5-1,CASSLAGAGRSTGEQFF
TRBJ2-1,16,TRBV2,CASSELAPSSYNEQFF
TRBJ1-2,13,TRBV7-3,CASSPGQGGGYTF
TRBJ2-7,13,TRBV29-1,CSVEDPVSYEQYF
TRBJ1-5,13,TRBV5-8,CASRTDSNQPQHF
TRBJ2-2,17,TRBV7-6,CASSLGPGLAVSGELFF
TRBJ1-1,15,TRBV7-3,CASSLWGPANTEAFF
TRBJ2-7,13,TRBV19,CASSLNLNYEQYF
TRBJ2-7,16,TRBV2,CASSEIGRGSSYEQYF
TRBJ2-5,14,TRBV9,CASSVTGVGETQYF
TRBJ1-5,15,TRBV5-1,CASSLGAGGNQPQHF
TRBJ1-4,13,TRBV10-3,CAIRGRENEKLFF
TRBJ1-6,14,TRBV18,CASSPSTYNSPLHF
TRBJ2-1,13,TRBV7-2,CASSLGRELQQFF
TRBJ2-5,14,TRBV7-7,CASSPTGTQETQYF